This T cell receptor (beta chain) was found in a study of sequential checkpoint blockade in melanoma. About the study: DNA from 91 pretreatment tumor samples underwent TCRβ immunosequencing. Matched biopsies came pretreatment and at week 13 for some 22 patients.

This clone was recorded a few times. Its antigen is still unknown. Treatment given: randomized to nivolumab then ipilimumab (arm A) or the reverse (arm B). Study observations and caveats: Patients with week-13 increases in T-cell fraction and clonality benefited about 30 times more often.

The assay was immunoSEQ multiplex PCR, and TCRdb's table has in-frame clones only and misses some. The repertoire holds approximately 330 clones, about 28% seen once, with 10% to 11% in the top ten. Material: tumor tissue (inferred from file names), obtained from a patient given nivolumab and ipilimumab in sequence. This receptor was obtained from a human donor with melanoma.

This CDR3 reads CASSQSRTGGLGGYTF. In nucleotides, the CDR3 is TGCGCCAGCAGCCAATCCAGGACAGGGGGCTTAGGTGGCTACACCTTC. J is TRBJ1-2 and V is TRBV4-1; 11 bases fit TRBD1. The germline V gene encodes CDR1 MGHRA and CDR2 YSYEKL. V lost 2 bases to trimming and J lost 7 bases; unmatched junction nucleotides: 9. There are 16 residues in the CDR3.